Shown below are 11 T cell receptor beta chains from a single sample sequenced in a study of cytomegalovirus exposure and HLA in healthy donors. Profiling relied on immunoSEQ multiplex PCR, and the TCRdb table lists in-frame clones only, not all of them. The table has 250,000 to 400,000 clones, approximately 88% seen once. The sequencing sample was made of PBMCs. Receptor source: a young man in good health and CMV-seronegative.

This chain joins TRBV25-1 and TRBJ2-1, with 11 bases that match TRBD1. The length of the CDR3 is 14 residues. CDR1 is MGHDK, CDR2 SYGVNS, per germline. V trimming: 4 bases; J trimming: 4 bases; junction bases outside the gene matches: 0. CDR3 in DNA: TGTGCCAGCAGTGGGGACAGGGGGTACAATGAGCAGTTCTTC. Translation: CASSGDRGYNEQFF.

In DNA form, the CDR3 reads TGTGCCAGCAGCTTGGTGGGTCTAGGTGGAAACACCATATATTTT. As protein: CASSLVGLGGNTIYF. The chain couples TRBV5-6 to TRBJ1-3; D unresolved. The CDR3 runs 15 residues. With 0 bases removed from V and 3 bases from J, the gap between germline ends came to 10 bases. Germline values: CDR1 SGHDT, CDR2 YYEEEE.

This clone was picked up one time. This sequence joins TRBV2 and TRBJ2-7, with a tentative D call TRBD1 (6 bases). The CDR3 consists of 14 residues. Germline V gene data show CDR1 as SNHLY and CDR2 as FYNNEI. V gave up 6 bases and J gave up 1 base, with 13 bases separating them. This chain's CDR3 is CASSERTVSYEQYF. The CDR3, as DNA: TGTGCCAGCAGCGAGAGGACAGTTTCCTACGAGCAGTACTTC.

The chain recombines TRBV18 with TRBJ1-6; D possibly corresponds to TRBD1 (5 bases). The V gene lost 3 bases and the J gene lost 9 bases, with 18 bases spanning the gap. The CDR3 spans 16 residues. Germline CDR1 reads KGHSH; CDR2 reads LQKENI. The CDR3 DNA sequence: TGTGCCAGCTCACCCGTTAGAGGGGAGGGTAGTTCACCCCTCCACTTT. Its protein is CASSPVRGEGSSPLHF.

The rearrangement links TRBV27 to TRBJ2-7, with D tentatively TRBD1 (5 bases). Trimming shortened V by 1 base and J by 5 bases, and 15 bases separated the two germline ends. The CDR3 sequence is 15 residues long. The germline V gene has CDR1 MNHEY and CDR2 SMNVEV (reference sequence). CDR3 DNA: TGTGCCAGCAGTTTATTTCAGGGTAGGTATCACGAGCAGTACTTC. It encodes CASSLFQGRYHEQYF.

The CDR3 sequence is CASSSSPFNSPLHF. CDR3 DNA sequence: TGTGCCAGCAGCTCTAGCCCCTTTAATTCACCCCTCCACTTT. This chain joins TRBV6-5 and TRBJ1-6; D gene unclear. Trimming stripped 6 bases from V and 6 bases from J, with 12 bases between. Germline CDR1 reads MNHEY; CDR2 reads SVGAGI. CDR3 length equals 14 residues.

This clone was counted between two and nine times. This chain connects TRBV7-2 to TRBJ1-2; D is unresolved. V was clipped by 5 bases and J by 5 bases, with 12 bases between them. From germline, CDR1 is SGHTA and CDR2 FQGNSA. This CDR3 is 13 amino acids long. DNA of the CDR3: TGTGCCAGCAGCCGAGAGTACGTTTATGGCTACACCTTC. Translated, it gives CASSREYVYGYTF.

This clone has just one count. The rearrangement links TRBV6-5 to TRBJ2-7, with 9 bases identical to TRBD2. V was clipped by 7 bases and J by 4 bases; unmatched bases: 5. The CDR3 extends over 13 amino acids. Germline V CDR1 and CDR2: MNHEY, SVGAGI. The CDR3 region is CASTISGGYEQYF. The CDR3 DNA reads as TGTGCCAGCACTATTAGCGGGGGTTACGAGCAGTACTTC.

CDR3 bases: TGTGCCAGCAGCGTAGCTGGAGATCCTAATTCACCCCTCCACTTT. Translated, it gives CASSVAGDPNSPLHF. The chain is built from TRBV9 and TRBJ1-6; D gene ambiguous. The CDR3 sequence is 15 residues long. Germline lookup yields CDR1 SGDLS and CDR2 YYNGEE. V was pared by 0 bases and J by 6 bases, with 10 bases between.

J is TRBJ2-1 and V is TRBV13; TRBD2 agrees at 8 bases. V lost 3 bases, J lost 0 bases, and 4 bases stayed unmatched. The CDR3 sequence is 16 residues long. The germline V gene has CDR1 PRHDT and CDR2 FYEKMQ (reference sequence). The CDR3 spells CASSFGGGISYNEQFF. As DNA, the CDR3 is TGTGCCAGCAGCTTTGGCGGGGGGATCTCCTACAATGAGCAGTTCTTC.

With respect to this clone: Other DNA sequences in this sample translate to the same CDR3. The V gene is TRBV5-1, the J gene TRBJ2-7; 9 bases are a match to TRBD1. The CDR3 covers 14 residues. V shed 0 bases and J 2 bases; nucleotides not matched to a gene: 0. The V gene's germline CDR1 is SGHRS and CDR2 YFSETQ. Here the CDR3 DNA reads TGCGCCAGCAGCTTGGGGACAGGGGCCTACGAGCAGTACTTC. Translating it yields CASSLGTGAYEQYF.